Listed below are T cell receptor beta chains from one sample, sequenced in a study of control samples from healthy donors and cancer patients. TCRdb keeps only in-frame clones here, not all; method: immunoSEQ multiplex PCR. The sample lists tens of thousands of clones; 85% to 90% were seen once. Material: blood. These receptors were obtained from a woman in her fifties or sixties in good health. CDR3s include the opening cysteine and the closing phenylalanine or tryptophan. A D gene is named only where the DNA matches it firmly. Some rows mark clone size as missing; the rest say once, few, many or name a class of expanded clone.

J | size | D | V | DNA | CDR3
TRBJ1-5 | NA | NA | TRBV7-9 | TGTGCCAGCAGCTCCTCCTTCGATCAGCCCCAGCATTTT | CASSSSFDQPQHF
TRBJ2-3 | NA | TRBD2 | TRBV6-2/TRBV6-3 | TGTGCCAGCAGCCCCGTTGGAGTAGCGGGAGTCCCAGATACGCAGTATTTT | CASSPVGVAGVPDTQYF
TRBJ2-2 | NA | NA | TRBV28 | TGTGCCAGCAGTTTGTGGCGGGCCGGGGAGCTGTTTTTT | CASSLWRAGELFF
TRBJ1-3 | once | NA | TRBV10-3 | TGTGCCAACACTCAGGGGTTCGGAAACACCATATATTTT | CANTQGFGNTIYF
TRBJ2-7 | NA | TRBD1 | TRBV7-9 | TGTGCCAGCAGCCTGACCGGGACAGTATCCTACGAGCAGTACTTC | CASSLTGTVSYEQYF
TRBJ2-1 | NA | TRBD1 | TRBV27 | TGTGCCAGCAGTTTCAAGGGACAGGGGGCGCGGAGGGGCTACAATGAGCAGTTCTTC | CASSFKGQGARRGYNEQFF
TRBJ1-1 | NA | NA | TRBV3-1/TRBV3-2 | TGTGCCAGCAGCCAAGGTTGGGCGACCATGAACACTGAAGCTTTCTTT | CASSQGWATMNTEAFF
TRBJ2-3 | few | TRBD2 | TRBV9 | TGTGCCAGCAGCGCGGGACTATATCTGGCAGATACGCAGTATTTT | CASSAGLYLADTQYF
TRBJ1-5 | NA | NA | TRBV21-1 | TGTGCCAGCAGCAAGAGCATAGCTACATGGCATCATCAGCCCCAGCACTTT | CASSKSIATWHHQPQHF
TRBJ1-4 | once | TRBD1 | TRBV28 | TGTGCCAGCAGTTTAGGGACAGGGGCCCCTAATGAAAAACTGTTTTTT | CASSLGTGAPNEKLFF
TRBJ1-2 | NA | NA | TRBV5-6 | TGTGCCAGCAGATTAGCACAACAGGGTATCTATGGCTACACCTTC | CASRLAQQGIYGYTF
TRBJ1-4 | once | NA | TRBV6-1 | TGTGCCAGCAGTGAACCCGGTAATGAAAAACTGTTTTTT | CASSEPGNEKLFF
TRBJ2-3 | NA | NA | TRBV29-1 | TGCAGCGCCCCACGGGCGGGAATAGCAGATACGCAGTATTTT | CSAPRAGIADTQYF
TRBJ1-2 | once | TRBD1 | TRBV6-5 | TGTGCCAGCAGCCCGGGACAGGGGTTCTACACCTTC | CASSPGQGFYTF
TRBJ2-1 | NA | NA | TRBV6-5 | TGTGCCAGCAGTTACGCAGGTGGTAACCCGTACAATGAGCAGTTCTTC | CASSYAGGNPYNEQFF
TRBJ2-3 | NA | NA | TRBV5-8 | TGTGCCAGCAGTTCGGGGGACAGTCCAGTAGTCACGCAGTATTTT | CASSSGDSPVVTQYF
TRBJ1-1 | NA | NA | TRBV9 | TGTGCCAGCAGCGTAGGGCGTTTGAACACTGAAGCTTTCTTT | CASSVGRLNTEAFF
TRBJ1-2 | once | NA | TRBV30 | TGTGCCTGGAGTGGGTCTGGACGTAACTATGGCTACACCTTC | CAWSGSGRNYGYTF
TRBJ1-2 | NA | NA | TRBV2 | TGTGCCAGCAGTGAAGGGTTCTTTGGAGGCTACACCTTC | CASSEGFFGGYTF
TRBJ1-1 | many | NA | TRBV24-1 | TGTGCCACCAGTGATGGGCTTCAGGGAAATGAAGCTTTCTTT | CATSDGLQGNEAFF
TRBJ1-1 | NA | NA | TRBV6-1 | TGTGCCAGCAGTGTGGGTCGGGGTTTGGTAGGCACTGAAGCTTTCTTT | CASSVGRGLVGTEAFF
TRBJ2-7 | NA | NA | TRBV6-1 | TGTGCCAGCAGTGAAAATCCGGGACTCTACGAGCAGTACTTC | CASSENPGLYEQYF
TRBJ2-7 | NA | NA | TRBV28 | TGTGCCAGCAGCCGAGTGACTTTTTCCTACGAGCAGTACTTC | CASSRVTFSYEQYF
TRBJ1-2 | NA | NA | TRBV28 | TGTGCCAGCAGTTTATTCCAGGGTTCTTATGGCTACACCTTC | CASSLFQGSYGYTF
TRBJ1-2 | NA | NA | TRBV12-3/TRBV12-4 | TGTGCCACCTTCGGGGGGCACTATGGCTACACCTTC | CATFGGHYGYTF
TRBJ2-7 | NA | TRBD2 | TRBV5-1 | TGCGCCAGCAGCTTAACTAGCGGGAGGTACGAGCAGTACTTC | CASSLTSGRYEQYF
TRBJ1-1 | NA | TRBD1 | TRBV6-2/TRBV6-3 | TGTGCCAGCAGCCGATGGGGGACAGGCACTGAAGCTTTCTTT | CASSRWGTGTEAFF
TRBJ1-1 | NA | NA | TRBV10-3 | TGTGCCATCACCGCATCAGTGAACACTGAAGCTTTCTTT | CAITASVNTEAFF
TRBJ1-2 | NA | NA | TRBV2 | TGTGCCAGCAGTGAATGGGAGGGGGATGCTTACGACTATGGCTACACCTTC | CASSEWEGDAYDYGYTF
TRBJ1-2 | NA | NA | TRBV28 | TGTGCCAGCAGTTTAGGACGGGGCTATGGCTACACCTTC | CASSLGRGYGYTF
TRBJ2-7 | NA | TRBD1 | TRBV18 | TGTGCCAGCTCACCTGGGAGGGACAGGGTCGAGCAGTACTTC | CASSPGRDRVEQYF
TRBJ2-7 | NA | NA | TRBV5-1 | TGCGCCAGCAGCTTGGTGGGGAGCTCCTACGAGCAGTACTTC | CASSLVGSSYEQYF
TRBJ2-5 | once | NA | TRBV29-1 | TGCAGCGTTCTAGAACTTCTGGAGACCCAGTACTTC | CSVLELLETQYF